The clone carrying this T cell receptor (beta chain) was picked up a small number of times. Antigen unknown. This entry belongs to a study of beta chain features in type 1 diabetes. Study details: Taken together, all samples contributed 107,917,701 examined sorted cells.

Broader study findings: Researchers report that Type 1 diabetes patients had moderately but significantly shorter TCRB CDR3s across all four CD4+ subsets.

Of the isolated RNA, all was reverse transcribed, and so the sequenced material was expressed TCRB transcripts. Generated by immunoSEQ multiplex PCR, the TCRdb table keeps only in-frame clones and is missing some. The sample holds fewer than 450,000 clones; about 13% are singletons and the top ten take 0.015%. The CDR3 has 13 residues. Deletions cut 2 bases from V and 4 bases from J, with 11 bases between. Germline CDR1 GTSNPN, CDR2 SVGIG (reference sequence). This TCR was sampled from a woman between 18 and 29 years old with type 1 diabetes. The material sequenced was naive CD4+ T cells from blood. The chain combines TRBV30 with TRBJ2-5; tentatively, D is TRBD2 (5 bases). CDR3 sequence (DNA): TGTGCCTGGAGTATCGGACTGTTAGAGACCCAGTACTTC. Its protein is CAWSIGLLETQYF.